This TCR beta chain comes out of a study of T-cell reconstitution after alpha-beta-depleted transplantation in children. For this clonotype: What it binds is unknown.

V was shortened by 4 bases and J by 6 bases, with 6 bases between the two germline ends. The CDR3 is made up of 11 amino acids. Germline V gives CDR1 MGHDK, CDR2 SYGVNS. It was with unique molecular identifiers that the TCRbeta library was prepared. Via MiXCR, TCRdb re-called the PCR reads, giving one row per CDR3 protein. This sample has hundreds of thousands of distinct CDR3 sequences, with about a tenth found just once. General study findings and limits: Surviving recipient T cells and thymic progenitors produced the high day-60 TCRbeta diversity seen in some patients. About two months after transplant, alpha-beta T cells reportedly came from several hundred expanded graft clones. A year post-transplant, T-cell counts and diversity derived mostly from newly produced T cells.

The V and J genes are TRBV25-1 and TRBJ1-2; D is ambiguous. The receptor was isolated from a child younger than two with acute myeloid leukemia, due to receive a stem cell transplant. The sequences come from PBMCs, collected before TCRalphabeta/CD19-depleted stem cell transplant. CDR3 sequence: CASSGSHGYTF. CDR3 nucleotide sequence: TGTGCCAGCAGTGGAAGCCATGGCTACACCTTC.